The T cell receptor beta chain under discussion was sequenced for a study of CD8+ T cells in alopecia areata. Whole-study context: Each of the treated patients was given oral tofacitinib, 5 to 10 mg twice daily, for moderate-to-severe alopecia areata. General study results and limits: Clonality was higher in lesional than normal scalp, especially in alopecia totalis/universalis. Besides other cells, scalp samples also yield sequences of resident alphabeta T cells from normal skin.

The V gene's germline CDR1 is MGHRA and CDR2 YSYEKL. V was clipped by 2 bases and J by 3 bases, with 9 bases between them. This CDR3 contains 14 residues. The treatment: oral pan-JAK inhibitor, 5-10 mg twice daily. Sorting separated CD4+ and CD8+ T cells out of PBMCs. On this clone: Antigen: not known.

Following extraction, RNA underwent reverse transcription to cDNA, which served as the sequencing template. Method: immunoSEQ multiplex PCR; TCRdb's copy keeps in-frame clones and lacks some. The data contain roughly 200,000 clones, around half of them seen just once; the ten biggest clones take up approximately 10%. The clonotype was recovered from a human donor with alopecia areata. The rearrangement joins TRBV4-1 to TRBJ2-3, with a tentative D call TRBD2 (6 bases). The sequences come from CD8+ T cells sorted from blood, collected at week 24, from a patient treated with tofacitinib. CDR3 loop: CASSQRGETDTQYF. The CDR3 nucleotides are TGCGCCAGCAGCCAACGCGGGGAGACAGATACGCAGTATTTT.